This TCR beta chain was sequenced for a study of T cell changes during pregnancy in multiple sclerosis. The assay was immunoSEQ multiplex PCR, and TCRdb's table has in-frame clones only and misses some. Of tens of thousands of clones in the sample, about 90% were seen once. Trimming stripped 5 bases from V and 7 bases from J, with 17 bases between. This CDR3 has 14 amino acids. Germline V gene lookup returns CDR1 MNHEY and CDR2 SVGAGI. This clonotype was obtained from a female donor in good health, enrolled as a control in a pregnancy study. The input for sequencing was CD4+ T cells from peripheral blood mononuclear cells, taken in the third trimester of pregnancy. The V and J genes are TRBV6-5 and TRBJ1-1; maybe TRBD1 (6 bases). The CDR3, as DNA: TGTGCCAGCAGTCCCCTAGGGGGAACAAATGAAGCTTTCTTT. Its translation is CASSPLGGTNEAFF.